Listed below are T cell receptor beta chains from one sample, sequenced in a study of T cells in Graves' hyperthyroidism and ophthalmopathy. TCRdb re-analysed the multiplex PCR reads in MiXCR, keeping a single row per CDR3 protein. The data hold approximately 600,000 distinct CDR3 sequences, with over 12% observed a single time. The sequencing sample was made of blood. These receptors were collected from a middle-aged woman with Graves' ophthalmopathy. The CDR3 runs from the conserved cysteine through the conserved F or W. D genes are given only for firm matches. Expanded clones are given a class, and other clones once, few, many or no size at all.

TGTGCCAGCAGAGGGGGGTTACTACTCTACGAGCAGTACTTC	CASRGGLLLYEQYF	many	TRBJ2-7	-	TRBV28
TGTGCCAGCAGCCCCCGACAGGGGTTTATGAACACTGAAGCTTTCTTT	CASSPRQGFMNTEAFF	few	TRBJ1-1	TRBD1	TRBV11-2
TGTGCCAGCAGTTTCTGGGCTGACGGGAGCTCCTACGAGCAGTACTTC	CASSFWADGSSYEQYF	many	TRBJ2-7	-	TRBV28
TGTGCCAGCAGTCCCGGGACTAGCACAAACCACCAAGAGACCCAGTACTTC	CASSPGTSTNHQETQYF	many	TRBJ2-5	TRBD2	TRBV27
TGCGCCAGCACTCTAGCGGGGGACTCAACTGAAGCTTTCTTT	CASTLAGDSTEAFF	many	TRBJ1-1	-	TRBV5-1
TGCGCCAGCAGCTTCGACGGACCCCCTGGCAGCTACACCTTC	CASSFDGPPGSYTF	many	TRBJ1-2	-	TRBV5-1
TGTGCCAGCAGCTCGCAACCCCCCGGAGGGCCGGACGGGGAGCTGTTTTTT	CASSSQPPGGPDGELFF	-	TRBJ2-2	-	TRBV11-1
TGTGCCAGCAGCTTGTCTAGTCTCAACGAGCAGTACTTC	CASSLSSLNEQYF	once	TRBJ2-7	-	TRBV7-2
TGTGCCACCAGTGATCCCGTTCCCTCTGGGGCCAACGTCCTGACTTTC	CATSDPVPSGANVLTF	many	TRBJ2-6	-	TRBV24-1
TGTGCCAGCAGTTACTGGGGACAGCCTGGAAACACCATATATTTT	CASSYWGQPGNTIYF	many	TRBJ1-3	TRBD1	TRBV6-5
TGTGCCTGGAGTGACGGATACTCTGGAAACACCATATATTTT	CAWSDGYSGNTIYF	many	TRBJ1-3	-	TRBV30
TGTGCCACCAACGAGGGGGGGATGAACACTGAAGCTTTCTTT	CATNEGGMNTEAFF	many	TRBJ1-1	-	TRBV19
TGTGCCAGCAGCCCACAGGGTGTGGCTAGCGGGAGTGAGACCCAGTACTTC	CASSPQGVASGSETQYF	-	TRBJ2-5	TRBD2	TRBV11-1
TGTGCCTGGGGGACTGCCTGGAAGGGAGGCGCCGGGGAGCTGTTTTTT	CAWGTAWKGGAGELFF	-	TRBJ2-2	-	TRBV30
TGCAGTGCTAGAGTTTCTGGCGGGGCCAGGGGGGAGCAGTACTTC	CSARVSGGARGEQYF	many	TRBJ2-7	-	TRBV20-1
TGTGCCAGCAGTGGGGACAGGGGAGTTGGCACTGAAGCTTTCTTT	CASSGDRGVGTEAFF	many	TRBJ1-1	TRBD1	TRBV25-1
TGTGCCAGCAGCAAAAATGGGGGGGCAAATCAGCCCCAGCATTTT	CASSKNGGANQPQHF	few	TRBJ1-5	-	TRBV28
TGCAGCGTTGACGCGGGGCCCGAAAACATTCAGTACTTC	CSVDAGPENIQYF	many	TRBJ2-4	-	TRBV29-1
TGTGCCAGCAGCGAAAGGTCCGGGGGCTCTGGGGCCAACGTCCTGACTTTC	CASSERSGGSGANVLTF	few	TRBJ2-6	-	TRBV11-2
TGTGCCTGGAGTTCCCCCCCGGAGGGTTTTACTGAAGCTTTCTTT	CAWSSPPEGFTEAFF	many	TRBJ1-1	-	TRBV30
TGTGCCTGGAGAGGGATGGCGGGAGGCGAGCAGTACTTC	CAWRGMAGGEQYF	many	TRBJ2-7	TRBD2	TRBV30
TGTGCCACCAGTGACAGGGACTATGGCTACACCTTC	CATSDRDYGYTF	many	TRBJ1-2	-	TRBV24-1
TGTGCCATCAGTGAGTCGAGGGAGACCCAGTACTTC	CAISESRETQYF	many	TRBJ2-5	-	TRBV10-3
TGTGCCAGCAGTTTGGTACAGGGGGATCAGCCCCAGCATTTT	CASSLVQGDQPQHF	many	TRBJ1-5	TRBD1	TRBV12-3/TRBV12-4
TGTGCCAGCGGGAAGGCGAATGCCTACGAGCAGTACTTC	CASGKANAYEQYF	-	TRBJ2-7	-	TRBV12-3/TRBV12-4
TGTGCCAGCAGTACCCCAGCTCCCGGGCGGTATAATTCACCCCTCCACTTT	CASSTPAPGRYNSPLHF	-	TRBJ1-6	-	TRBV28
TGTGCCATCAGTGAACTAGCGGGAGGCCACGAGCAGTACTTC	CAISELAGGHEQYF	-	TRBJ2-7	TRBD2	TRBV10-3
TGTGCCAGCAGTTACTACAGGGTTCCCAAAAACATTCAGTACTTC	CASSYYRVPKNIQYF	-	TRBJ2-4	-	TRBV6-5
TGTGCCAGCAGTTTAGCAGGGGGGGACACTGAAGCTTTCTTT	CASSLAGGDTEAFF	many	TRBJ1-1	-	TRBV12-3/TRBV12-4
TGTGCCAGCAGCTCCCCGCAGGGTCTCGGGAACACTGAAGCTTTCTTT	CASSSPQGLGNTEAFF	many	TRBJ1-1	-	TRBV6-2/TRBV6-3
TGCGCCAGCAGCCTCCGGGGATCGGGCGAGCAGTACTTC	CASSLRGSGEQYF	-	TRBJ2-7	-	TRBV6-2/TRBV6-3
TGTGCCAGCAGCACGTTTGCCTTAGGCAAGCACGAGCAGTACTTC	CASSTFALGKHEQYF	-	TRBJ2-7	-	TRBV12-3/TRBV12-4
TGCAGCGTTGGACTAGCGAACCAAGAGACCCAGTACTTC	CSVGLANQETQYF	many	TRBJ2-5	TRBD2	TRBV29-1
TGTGCCAGCAGTGAGGGGACAGTGGGCCTCTACGAGCAGTACTTC	CASSEGTVGLYEQYF	many	TRBJ2-7	TRBD1	TRBV28
TGCAGTGCTAGGAGCCTCGGGGAGACCCAGTACTTC	CSARSLGETQYF	many	TRBJ2-5	-	TRBV20-1
TGTGCCAGCATACCCCTTAGCGGCTCGGATGAGCAGTACTTC	CASIPLSGSDEQYF	many	TRBJ2-7	-	TRBV7-2
TGCGCCAGCAGCTTAATGACAGGGAACGGCTTGAACACTGAAGCTTTCTTT	CASSLMTGNGLNTEAFF	few	TRBJ1-1	TRBD1	TRBV5-1
TGTGCCAGCAGTGAAGGGGGAGGACTCAGGGAGCAGTTCTTC	CASSEGGGLREQFF	once	TRBJ2-1	-	TRBV2
TGTGCCACCGTAGCGGTAAGCTCCTACGAGCAGTACTTC	CATVAVSSYEQYF	many	TRBJ2-7	-	TRBV6-2/TRBV6-3
TGTGCCAGCAGGGAAGGGGGGAGCCAAGAGACCCAGTACTTC	CASREGGSQETQYF	many	TRBJ2-5	-	TRBV28
TGTGCCACCAGCTTATCCGGGGCCGTAGAAACGGTCGCTTTCTTT	CATSLSGAVETVAFF	many	TRBJ1-1	-	TRBV15
TGCGCCAGCAGCCAAGAGGGAGGAAGTGGCTACACCTTC	CASSQEGGSGYTF	few	TRBJ1-2	-	TRBV4-1